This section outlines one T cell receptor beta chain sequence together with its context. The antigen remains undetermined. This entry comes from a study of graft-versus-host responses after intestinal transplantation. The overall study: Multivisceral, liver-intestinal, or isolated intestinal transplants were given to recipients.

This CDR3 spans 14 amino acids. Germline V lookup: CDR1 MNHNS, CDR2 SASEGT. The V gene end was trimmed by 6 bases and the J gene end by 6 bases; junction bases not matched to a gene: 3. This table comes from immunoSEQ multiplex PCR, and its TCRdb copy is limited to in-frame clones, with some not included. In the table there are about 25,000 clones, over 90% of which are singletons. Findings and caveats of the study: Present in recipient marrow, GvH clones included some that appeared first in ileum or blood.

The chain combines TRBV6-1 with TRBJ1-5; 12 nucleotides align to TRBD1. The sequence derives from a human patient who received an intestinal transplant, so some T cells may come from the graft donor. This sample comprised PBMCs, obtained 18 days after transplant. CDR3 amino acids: CASRGQGASQPQHF. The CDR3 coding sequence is TGTGCCAGCAGGGGACAGGGGGCCAGTCAGCCCCAGCATTTT.